Listed here is a single T cell receptor (beta chain). The target antigen is unknown. Construction of the TCRbeta library involved unique molecular identifiers. One entry per CDR3 protein, called by TCRdb with MiXCR from the PCR reads. The sample contains over 450,000 distinct CDR3 sequences, about 10% of which appear only once. These data originate in a study of T-cell reconstitution after alpha-beta-depleted transplantation in children. Study conclusions and caveats: Several hundred expanded graft clones reportedly were the source of alpha-beta T cells about two months after transplant.

This CDR3 region has 13 residues. The V end was cut by 4 bases, the J end by 4 bases, with 11 bases between. Per the germline V gene, CDR1 is SGHRS and CDR2 is YFSETQ. The chain uses TRBV5-1 and TRBJ2-5, with D possibly TRBD1 on 5 matching bases. This material consisted of PBMCs, taken before TCRalphabeta/CD19-depleted stem cell transplant. The receptor was derived from a child aged 2 to 15 with inherited bone marrow failure, due to receive a stem cell transplant. CDR3 sequence (DNA): TGCGCCAGCAGCCCATCGACAGCAGAGACCCAGTACTTC. This encodes CASSPSTAETQYF.